Listed below are T cell receptor beta chains from one sample, sequenced in a study of PD-1 blockade in classical Hodgkin lymphoma. Clones were sequenced by immunoSEQ multiplex PCR, and TCRdb holds only the in-frame ones, with some missing. The data contain 90,000 to 130,000 clones, 89% of them singletons. The sequencing here drew on peripheral blood mononuclear cells (PBMCs), taken before the second cycle of nivolumab. The source is a human donor with classical Hodgkin lymphoma. Each CDR3 is given with its conserved first and last residue. The D gene is left open where the match is weak. A row's size may be missing; if present it is once, few, many or a size class.

V gene: TRBV7-9; clone size: -; D gene: TRBD1; J gene: TRBJ2-2; CDR3 DNA: TGTGCCAGCAGCTTAAGGACAGGTTACACCGGGGAGCTGTTTTTT; CDR3 protein: CASSLRTGYTGELFF
V gene: TRBV27; clone size: -; D gene: TRBD2; J gene: TRBJ2-1; CDR3 DNA: TGTGCCAGCAGTTTCGGGACTAGCGGGTTGAATGAGCAGTTCTTC; CDR3 protein: CASSFGTSGLNEQFF
V gene: TRBV19; clone size: -; D gene: TRBD1; J gene: TRBJ2-6; CDR3 DNA: TGTGCCAGTAGTCGAAGACAGGGGTCTGGGGCCAACGTCCTGACTTTC; CDR3 protein: CASSRRQGSGANVLTF
V gene: TRBV19; clone size: once; D gene: TRBD1; J gene: TRBJ2-5; CDR3 DNA: TGTGCCAGTAGTACCTACTACAGGGGGCAAGAGACCCAGTACTTC; CDR3 protein: CASSTYYRGQETQYF
V gene: TRBV4-1; clone size: -; D gene: -; J gene: TRBJ2-3; CDR3 DNA: TGCGCCAGCAGCCAAGATCCCCCCGGGAGCACAGATACGCAGTATTTT; CDR3 protein: CASSQDPPGSTDTQYF
V gene: TRBV7-2; clone size: -; D gene: TRBD2; J gene: TRBJ2-3; CDR3 DNA: TGTGCCAGCAGCCCGGTAGCGGGAAGCACAGATACGCAGTATTTT; CDR3 protein: CASSPVAGSTDTQYF
V gene: TRBV6-5; clone size: -; D gene: TRBD2; J gene: TRBJ2-1; CDR3 DNA: TGTGCCAGCAGTTACCGACTAGCGGGAGGGCCGGATGAGCAGTTCTTC; CDR3 protein: CASSYRLAGGPDEQFF
V gene: TRBV6-5; clone size: -; D gene: -; J gene: TRBJ1-1; CDR3 DNA: TGTGCCAGCAGCCTCATCCTGAACACTGAAGCTTTCTTT; CDR3 protein: CASSLILNTEAFF
V gene: TRBV19; clone size: -; D gene: -; J gene: TRBJ1-5; CDR3 DNA: TGTGCCAGTAGTATAGGTGGCTTTCTCAATCAGCCCCAGCATTTT; CDR3 protein: CASSIGGFLNQPQHF
V gene: TRBV7-2; clone size: -; D gene: TRBD1; J gene: TRBJ1-1; CDR3 DNA: TGTGCCAGCAGCGCAGACAGGGGAGGAACTGAAGCTTTCTTT; CDR3 protein: CASSADRGGTEAFF
V gene: TRBV7-6; clone size: -; D gene: -; J gene: TRBJ1-3; CDR3 DNA: TGTGCCAGCAGCCTGACCGGTGGGGGACTCTTCCACTCTGGAAACACCATATATTTT; CDR3 protein: CASSLTGGGLFHSGNTIYF
V gene: TRBV6-1; clone size: -; D gene: -; J gene: TRBJ1-4; CDR3 DNA: TGTGCCAGCAGTCCGGGACAAGTTGAAAAACTGTTTTTT; CDR3 protein: CASSPGQVEKLFF
V gene: TRBV5-1; clone size: -; D gene: TRBD2; J gene: TRBJ2-3; CDR3 DNA: TGCGCCAGCAGCCGAAGGACTAGCGGGAGAGGCACAGATACGCAGTATTTT; CDR3 protein: CASSRRTSGRGTDTQYF
V gene: TRBV12-5; clone size: -; D gene: -; J gene: TRBJ2-7; CDR3 DNA: TGTGCTAGTGGTTTGGGGGGAGGAACGAGGTCCTACGAGCAGTACTTC; CDR3 protein: CASGLGGGTRSYEQYF
V gene: TRBV2; clone size: -; D gene: -; J gene: TRBJ2-5; CDR3 DNA: TGTGCCACCAGCGAGTTGGCTGAGCAAGAGACCCAGTACTTC; CDR3 protein: CATSELAEQETQYF
V gene: TRBV5-1; clone size: -; D gene: TRBD2; J gene: TRBJ2-1; CDR3 DNA: TGCGCCAGCAGGCCAACTAGCGGGGGTCTCAATGAGCAGTTCTTC; CDR3 protein: CASRPTSGGLNEQFF
V gene: TRBV4-3; clone size: once; D gene: -; J gene: TRBJ2-1; CDR3 DNA: TGCGCCAGCAGCCAAGATCGGGATAGCCTTCCCTACAATGAGCAGTTCTTC; CDR3 protein: CASSQDRDSLPYNEQFF